This is a list of T cell receptor beta chains from one sample in a study of cytomegalovirus exposure and HLA in healthy donors. Some clones are missing from TCRdb's copy, which holds only in-frame ones; the method was immunoSEQ multiplex PCR. The sample lists about 100,000 clones, approximately 79% occurring once. The specimen was PBMCs. These receptors were taken from a woman aged 40 to 50 in good health and CMV-seropositive. Both conserved end residues are part of each CDR3. D genes are given only for firm matches. The listing skips clone size in some rows; elsewhere it reads once, few, many or a size class.

v_gene	d_gene	j_gene	abundance	CDR3nt	CDR3aa
TRBV10-1	TRBD2	TRBJ2-2	.	TGCGCCAGCAGCGGGACTAGCCTGGCCGGGGAGCTGTTTTTT	CASSGTSLAGELFF
TRBV11-2	TRBD2	TRBJ2-1	.	TGTGCCAGCAGCCCTTCAATAGCGGGGGGGTACAATGAGCAGTTCTTC	CASSPSIAGGYNEQFF
TRBV2	.	TRBJ2-3	.	TGTGCCAGCTGGCGGGGAGATACGCAGTATTTT	CASWRGDTQYF
TRBV7-2	.	TRBJ1-6	.	TGTGCCAGCAGCTTCGACAGCCAGAATAATTCACCCCTCCACTTT	CASSFDSQNNSPLHF
TRBV7-9	.	TRBJ1-1	once	TGTGCCAGCAGCTTAGCAGCAACTGAAGCTTTCTTT	CASSLAATEAFF
TRBV11-3	TRBD1	TRBJ1-6	.	TGTGCCAGCAGCTTAGAGACCGGGACAGCTCTATCACCCCTCCACTTT	CASSLETGTALSPLHF
TRBV14	.	TRBJ1-2	.	TGTGCCAGCAGTTACGTAGGGGGAGTTGGCTACACCTTC	CASSYVGGVGYTF
TRBV19	TRBD1	TRBJ1-1	.	TGTGCCAGTAGTCTCCAGGGACAGGGGGCTGGAACTGAAGCTTTCTTT	CASSLQGQGAGTEAFF
TRBV27	TRBD1	TRBJ2-6	.	TGTGCCACCGCTTCCGGGACAGGCCGCTCTGGGGCCAACGTCCTGACTTTC	CATASGTGRSGANVLTF
TRBV5-4	.	TRBJ1-4	.	TGTGCCAGCAGCTCCAGCGGGAACTATAATGAAAAACTGTTTTTT	CASSSSGNYNEKLFF
TRBV7-6	.	TRBJ1-2	.	TGTGCCAGCAGCTTAGGGCGCGCAGGGACTAACTATGGCTACACCTTC	CASSLGRAGTNYGYTF
TRBV5-1	.	TRBJ1-6	.	TGCGCCAGCAGCTTGGCCGGGATGCGATCACCCCTCCACTTT	CASSLAGMRSPLHF
TRBV4-1	.	TRBJ2-7	.	TGCGCCAGCAGCCAAGACACAGCTATACCCTACGAGCAGTACTTC	CASSQDTAIPYEQYF
TRBV4-2	.	TRBJ1-1	.	TGTGCCAGCACCCAGGGCATGAACACTGAAGCTTTCTTT	CASTQGMNTEAFF
TRBV2	.	TRBJ2-3	.	TGTGCCAGCAGCCCTGGGGACAACCCCAGCACAGATACGCAGTATTTT	CASSPGDNPSTDTQYF
TRBV28	.	TRBJ1-2	.	TGTGCCAGCAGTTCCGCGGATCGAGATGGCTACACCTTC	CASSSADRDGYTF
TRBV30	.	TRBJ2-5	once	TGTGCCTGGAGAACACCCAGTGAAGAGACCCAGTACTTC	CAWRTPSEETQYF
TRBV4-2	.	TRBJ2-3	.	TGTGCCAGCAGCCAAGTCGCAGATACGCAGTATTTT	CASSQVADTQYF
TRBV7-2	.	TRBJ1-2	.	TGTGCCAGCAGCTCACTCCCCTCGGGGGACTATGGCTACACCTTC	CASSSLPSGDYGYTF
TRBV20-1	.	TRBJ1-1	.	TGCAGTGCTAGGGCCCAAAGGGGAGCTTTCTTT	CSARAQRGAFF
TRBV2	.	TRBJ1-3	.	TGTGCCAGCTCTAAAGGGGTGGGATACACCATATATTTT	CASSKGVGYTIYF
TRBV18	.	TRBJ1-1	few	TGTGCCAGCTCACCACTCCGGGAGGGCACTGAAGCTTTCTTT	CASSPLREGTEAFF
TRBV7-9	.	TRBJ1-4	.	TGTGCCAGCAGCGCCACGGGAGGGGCGGATGAAAAACTGTTTTTT	CASSATGGADEKLFF
TRBV19	TRBD1	TRBJ1-5	.	TGTGCCAGTAGTATCAACAGGGGGCTGAGAAATCAGCCCCAGCATTTT	CASSINRGLRNQPQHF
TRBV15	.	TRBJ1-5	.	TGTGCCACCAGCGTAAGACAGGTGTATAGCAATCAGCCCCAGCATTTT	CATSVRQVYSNQPQHF
TRBV6-6	.	TRBJ2-7	.	TGTGCCACGGACCAAGGGGGCCGGGGGCACTACGAGCAGTACTTC	CATDQGGRGHYEQYF
TRBV6-5	TRBD1	TRBJ1-2	.	TGTGCCAGCAGGCGACAGGGATCTAACTATGGCTACACCTTC	CASRRQGSNYGYTF
TRBV29-1	TRBD1	TRBJ1-3	.	TGCAGCGTTGCAACTGGGACAGCAGTCTCTGGAAACACCATATATTTT	CSVATGTAVSGNTIYF
TRBV11-2	.	TRBJ1-1	.	TGTGCCAGCAGCTTAACAGGGATGAACACTGAAGCTTTCTTT	CASSLTGMNTEAFF
TRBV4-3	TRBD1	TRBJ1-1	.	TGCGCCAGCAGCCAAGAAACAGGGGACACTGAAGCTTTCTTT	CASSQETGDTEAFF
TRBV6-5	TRBD1	TRBJ1-2	once	TGTGCCAGCAGATCAGGGGGCGCGAATGGCTACACCTTC	CASRSGGANGYTF
TRBV7-2	.	TRBJ1-2	once	TGTGCCAGCAGCTCTTCCAGTGTGCTGAACTATGGCTACACCTTC	CASSSSSVLNYGYTF
TRBV7-8	.	TRBJ1-5	.	TGTGCCAGCAGCTCCGCCCAGAATCAGCCCCAGCATTTT	CASSSAQNQPQHF
TRBV5-1	.	TRBJ1-6	.	TGCGCCAGCAGCCTGGGCGCCGGGGGTGATTCACCCCTCCACTTT	CASSLGAGGDSPLHF
TRBV5-1	TRBD2	TRBJ2-7	.	TGCGCCAGCAGTATCAGCGGGGGCTACGAGCAGTACTTC	CASSISGGYEQYF
TRBV2	TRBD1	TRBJ2-5	.	TGTGCCAGCAGAGAGGGGGCCGGGGAGACCCAGTACTTC	CASREGAGETQYF
TRBV19	TRBD1	TRBJ1-5	once	TGTGCCAGTAGTATACTCGGGACAGGGCAAAGCCAGCCCCAGCATTTT	CASSILGTGQSQPQHF
TRBV19	.	TRBJ1-2	.	TGTGCCAGTAAGGAGGGTTACAACTATGGCTACACCTTC	CASKEGYNYGYTF
TRBV7-2	TRBD2	TRBJ2-5	.	TGTGCCAGCAGCTCCCCGGGGGGGCGAGAGACCCAGTACTTC	CASSSPGGRETQYF
TRBV10-1	TRBD1	TRBJ2-7	.	TGCGCCAGCAGTGACCCCGGACAGGGGGTCTACGAGCAGTACTTC	CASSDPGQGVYEQYF
TRBV4-1	.	TRBJ2-3	.	TGCGCCAGCAGCCAAGATACTAACACAGATACGCAGTATTTT	CASSQDTNTDTQYF
TRBV7-3	TRBD2	TRBJ2-1	.	TGTGCCAGCAGCTTCCAAGCGGGGGTGAACAATGAGCAGTTCTTC	CASSFQAGVNNEQFF
TRBV5-1	TRBD1	TRBJ1-1	few	TGCGCCAGCCAGTCCGGGACAGGGGGCTTGGACACTGAAGCTTTCTTT	CASQSGTGGLDTEAFF
TRBV5-1	.	TRBJ2-1	.	TGCGCCAGCAGCGCCTCTAGGAGCTACAATGAGCAGTTCTTC	CASSASRSYNEQFF
TRBV5-1	.	TRBJ2-2	.	TGCGCCAGCAGCTTGGGAGTAAACACCGGGGAGCTGTTTTTT	CASSLGVNTGELFF
TRBV30	.	TRBJ2-4	.	TGTGCCTGGAGTCACCAGAAAAACATTCAGTACTTC	CAWSHQKNIQYF